A single sample is the source of the 8 T cell receptor beta chains below, sequenced in a study of blood T cell repertoires in COVID-19. The table came from immunoSEQ multiplex PCR; TCRdb's copy has only in-frame clones and leaves some out. This table has roughly 200,000 clones, approximately 84% appearing once. Sequencing input: peripheral blood. These receptors were obtained from a woman of 80 years or more with acute or convalescent COVID-19.

The V gene is TRBV5-1, the J gene TRBJ2-2, with a weak D call TRBD1 (5 bases). The germline V gene has CDR1 SGHRS and CDR2 YFSETQ. V was pared by 1 base and J by 6 bases, with 7 bases between. The CDR3 loop spans 13 amino acids. CDR3 coding DNA: TGCGCCAGCAGCTTGCAGGGTCCCGGGGAGCTGTTTTTT. Encoded protein: CASSLQGPGELFF.

V gene TRBV28 combines with J gene TRBJ1-5; weak D call: TRBD1 (5 bases). Germline CDR1 reads MDHEN; CDR2 reads SYDVKM. This CDR3 comprises 16 residues. V lost 2 bases and J lost 6, with 17 bases in between. DNA of the CDR3: TGTGCCAGCAGTTTAGCGCGGCAGGGTAGGGTTCAGCCCCAGCATTTT. It specifies CASSLARQGRVQPQHF.

The chain joins TRBV28 to TRBJ2-5; TRBD1 is a possible D gene (5 bases). V dropped 6 bases and J dropped 4 bases, with 12 bases sitting between them. CDR3 length: 13 residues. Germline V gene sequence: CDR1 MDHEN, CDR2 SYDVKM. The CDR3 region is CASSIERGETQYF. The CDR3 DNA reads as TGTGCCAGCAGCATAGAAAGGGGAGAGACCCAGTACTTC. The whole variable domain, remainder taken from reference TRBV28 and TRBJ2-5, is DVKVTQSSRYLVKRTGEKVFLECVQDMDHENMFWYRQDPGLGLRLIYFSYDVKMKEKGDIPEGYSVSREKKERFSLILESASTNQTSMYLCASSIERGETQYFGPGTRLLVL.

CDR3 protein: CASSQASGRQETQYF. In DNA form, the CDR3 reads TGTGCCAGCAGCCAAGCTAGCGGGAGACAAGAGACCCAGTACTTC. This rearrangement joins TRBV4-2 to TRBJ2-5; TRBD2 aligns across 10 bases. V shed 1 base, J shed 2 bases, and the junction held 1 base outside the gene matches. Germline CDR1 reads LGHNA; CDR2 reads YNFKEQ. The length of the CDR3 is 15 residues.

The chain joins TRBV29-1 to TRBJ2-1; TRBD2 aligns across 9 bases. In germline, CDR1 is SQVTM, CDR2 ANQGSEA. Trimming at V came to 4 bases and at J to 4 bases, leaving 8 bases not matched to a gene. This CDR3 is built from 15 residues. CDR3 nucleotides: TGCAGCGTTGTGTTTGGCGGGAGGGGTTACAATGAGCAGTTCTTC. Its protein is CSVVFGGRGYNEQFF.

The rearrangement uses TRBV18 and TRBJ2-7; TRBD2 matches 11 bases. This CDR3 has 14 residues. Trimming cost V 3 bases and J 4 bases; bases outside gene matches: 2. Per the germline V gene, CDR1 is KGHSH and CDR2 is LQKENI. CDR3: CASSPTSGKYEQYF. The CDR3 DNA is TGTGCCAGCTCACCGACTAGCGGGAAGTACGAGCAGTACTTC.

This clone was picked up one time. This rearrangement joins TRBV5-5 to TRBJ2-7, with D maybe TRBD1 (5 bases). Trimming took 0 bases from V and 6 from J, leaving 16 bases between them. This CDR3 has 15 residues. Germline-derived CDR1 and CDR2 are SGHKS and YYEKEE (reference sequence). The CDR3 spells CASSLVAGNLGEQYF. Here the CDR3 DNA reads TGTGCCAGCAGCTTGGTAGCAGGGAACCTGGGCGAGCAGTACTTC.

V is TRBV28 and J is TRBJ2-7; 9 positions agree with TRBD2. The CDR3 extends over 13 amino acids. Germline CDR1 and CDR2: MDHEN and SYDVKM. Trimming cost V 5 bases and J 7 bases; bases outside gene matches: 6. The CDR3 sequence is CASSHNSGSEQYF. The CDR3 DNA sequence: TGTGCCAGCAGTCATAATAGCGGGAGTGAGCAGTACTTC.